The 15 T cell receptor beta chains in this list originate from one sample, sequenced in a study of beta chain features in type 1 diabetes. The study's findings and limits: All four CD4+ subsets from Type 1 diabetes patients carried moderately but significantly shorter TCRB CDR3s.

No antigen has been assigned to these receptors. Of the isolated RNA, all was reverse transcribed, and so the sequenced material was expressed TCRB transcripts. Sequencing used immunoSEQ multiplex PCR; TCRdb keeps in-frame clones, though not all of them. Among 600,000 or so clones listed, around 11% were seen once. The material sequenced was naive CD4+ T cells from blood. Receptors were obtained from a man aged 25-45 years with type 1 diabetes.

The chain links TRBV30 to TRBJ2-1; either TRBD1 or TRBD2 may fit D (6 bases each). The CDR3 runs to 12 residues. Germline CDR1 and CDR2: GTSNPN and SVGIG (reference sequence). The CDR3 sequence: CASGAAYNEQFF. The CDR3, as DNA: TGTGCGTCGGGGGCTGCCTACAATGAGCAGTTCTTC.

This clone has a handful of counts. The chain uses TRBV6-5 and TRBJ1-2; no reliable D call. The ends were cut back, 0 bases at V and 11 bases at J, with 13 bases in the middle. Germline V gene lookup returns CDR1 MNHEY and CDR2 SVGAGI. The CDR3 is 13 amino acids. CDR3 residues: CASSYSPGASYTF. CDR3 in DNA: TGTGCCAGCAGTTACTCTCCCGGTGCGAGTTACACCTTC.

J is TRBJ2-2 and V is TRBV5-6, with D possibly being TRBD1 (5 bases). The CDR3 is made up of 16 amino acids. V dropped 5 bases and J dropped 0 bases, with 14 bases sitting between them. The V gene's germline CDR1 is SGHDT and CDR2 YYEEEE. The CDR3 nucleotides read TGTGCCAGCAGTCTCTTTAGGGGTGCGAACACCGGGGAGCTGTTTTTT. This gives the protein CASSLFRGANTGELFF.

V gene TRBV2 combines with J gene TRBJ2-2; the D is unclear. The CDR3 sequence is 13 residues long. The ends were cut back, 7 bases at V and 7 bases at J, with 13 bases in the middle. Germline-derived CDR1 and CDR2 are SNHLY and FYNNEI. CDR3 in amino acids: CASTFGEGGELFF. CDR3 nucleotides: TGTGCCAGCACTTTTGGGGAAGGCGGGGAGCTGTTTTTT.

This clone was seen a handful of times. The chain recombines TRBV6-5 with TRBJ2-1; D remains ambiguous. In germline, CDR1 is MNHEY, CDR2 SVGAGI. This CDR3 contains 15 residues. The V gene lost 6 bases and the J gene lost 0 bases, with 12 bases spanning the gap. The CDR3 DNA reads as TGTGCCAGCAGCCGATACTCGAGCTCCTACAATGAGCAGTTCTTC. Its protein is CASSRYSSSYNEQFF.

The chain combines TRBV11-2 with TRBJ2-7; D ambiguous. The CDR3 has 14 amino acids. Germline V gene data show CDR1 as SGHAT and CDR2 as FQNNGV. With 1 base removed from V and 0 bases from J, the gap between germline ends came to 7 bases. The CDR3 nucleotides read TGTGCCAGCAGCTTAGTTGTGGGCTCCTACGAGCAGTACTTC. Residues: CASSLVVGSYEQYF.

This clone has a handful of counts. This CDR3 is also generated by other DNA sequences in the sample. The chain has TRBV7-8 and TRBJ1-5, with a possible D match to TRBD1 (6 bases). V shed 3 bases and J shed 2 bases, with 8 bases lying between them. CDR3 length: 14 residues. The V gene's germline CDR1 is SGHVS and CDR2 FQNEAQ. DNA of the CDR3: TGTGCCAGCAGCTTGGCAGGGGGCAATCAGCCCCAGCATTTT. It encodes CASSLAGGNQPQHF.

This clone was seen a handful of times. V usage is TRBV5-1 and J usage is TRBJ1-1, with D maybe TRBD1 (5 bases). V was cut by 2 bases and J by 4 bases, with 12 bases left in between. The CDR3 has 14 residues. Germline CDR1 SGHRS, CDR2 YFSETQ. The CDR3: CASSLQERGTEAFF. CDR3 DNA: TGCGCCAGCAGCTTACAGGAACGAGGCACTGAAGCTTTCTTT.

This clone was counted between two and nine times. V gene TRBV5-1 combines with J gene TRBJ2-2; 7 nucleotides match TRBD1. CDR3 size: 16 residues. Germline CDR1 SGHRS, CDR2 YFSETQ. The J segment lost 5 bases and the V segment lost 0 bases, leaving 7 bases of the junction unmatched. The CDR3 reads CASSLGGQPGTGELFF. DNA for the CDR3: TGCGCCAGCAGCTTGGGGGGACAGCCAGGGACCGGGGAGCTGTTTTTT.

The chain links TRBV11-1 to TRBJ2-7, with a tentative D call TRBD1 (6 bases). The germline CDR1 and CDR2 sequences are SGHAT and FQDESV (reference sequence). The CDR3 covers 11 residues. V lost 4 bases, J lost 6 bases, and 7 bases lay in between. The CDR3 protein is CASSSRGEQYF. The CDR3 DNA follows: TGTGCCAGCAGCTCCAGGGGCGAGCAGTACTTC.

This clone was recorded a few times. V gene TRBV25-1 combines with J gene TRBJ2-1; D is perhaps TRBD1 (6 bases). CDR1 is MGHDK and CDR2 is SYGVNS in the germline V gene. Trimming removed 0 bases at V and 3 bases at J, with 15 bases between. This CDR3 region has 17 residues. The CDR3 DNA is TGTGCCAGCAGTGAATATCTGGGGACAAGAGGCTACAATGAGCAGTTCTTC. Residues: CASSEYLGTRGYNEQFF. The full variable domain, completed using reference TRBV25-1 and TRBJ2-1, is EADIYQTPRYLVIGTGKKITLECSQTMGHDKMYWYQQDPGMELHLIHYSYGVNSTEKGDLSSESTVSRIRTEHFPLTLESARPSHTSQYLCASSEYLGTRGYNEQFFGPGTRLTVL.

The V gene is TRBV11-2, the J gene TRBJ2-3; weak D call: TRBD2 (7 bases). The V gene's germline CDR1 is SGHAT and CDR2 FQNNGV. Trimming cost V 0 bases and J 4 bases, with 23 bases left between them. This CDR3 has 19 residues. The CDR3 DNA is TGTGCCAGCAGCTTAGATATGGTGGCGGGGGCCGACGAGGCAGATACGCAGTATTTT. Translated, it gives CASSLDMVAGADEADTQYF.

This chain joins TRBV15 and TRBJ2-5; TRBD2 might be the D (6 bases). The CDR3 loop spans 15 amino acids. Deletions cut 2 bases from V and 5 bases from J, with 15 bases between. Germline V gene data show CDR1 as LNHNV and CDR2 as YYDKDF (reference sequence). This chain's CDR3 is CATSRSAGLRETQYF. As DNA, the CDR3 is TGTGCCACCAGCAGATCGGCGGGATTGAGGGAGACCCAGTACTTC.

This clone was picked up a small number of times. The V gene is TRBV20-1, the J gene TRBJ2-7; 7 bases line up with TRBD1. Germline CDR1 is DFQATT and CDR2 is SNEGSKA (reference sequence). J was trimmed by 5 bases and V by 7 bases; bases with no gene match: 5. CDR3 length: 11 amino acids. This CDR3 reads CSGRGKNEQYF. The CDR3 bases are TGCAGTGGCAGGGGGAAAAACGAGCAGTACTTC.

In its sample, this clone was seen a few times. The chain employs TRBV29-1 and TRBJ1-4; 12 bases map to TRBD1. V was clipped by 0 bases and J by 8 bases; unmatched bases: 4. The germline V gene has CDR1 SQVTM and CDR2 ANQGSEA. The CDR3 runs 15 residues. The CDR3 coding sequence is TGCAGCGTTGAAGATTCGGGGACAGGGGGCGAAAAACTGTTTTTT. Translated, it gives CSVEDSGTGGEKLFF.